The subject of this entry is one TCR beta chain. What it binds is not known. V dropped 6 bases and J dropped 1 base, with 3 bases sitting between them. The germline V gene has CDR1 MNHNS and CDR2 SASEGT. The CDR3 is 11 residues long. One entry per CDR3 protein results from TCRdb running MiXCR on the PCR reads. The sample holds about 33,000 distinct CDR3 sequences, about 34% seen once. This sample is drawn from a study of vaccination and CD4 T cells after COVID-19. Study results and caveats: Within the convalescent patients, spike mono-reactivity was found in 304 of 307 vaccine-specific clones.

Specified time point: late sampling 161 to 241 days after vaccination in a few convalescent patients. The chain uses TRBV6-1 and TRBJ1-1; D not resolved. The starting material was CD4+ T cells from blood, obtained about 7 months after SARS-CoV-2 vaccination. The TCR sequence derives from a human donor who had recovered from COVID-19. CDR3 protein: CASRGNTEAFF. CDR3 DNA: TGTGCCAGCAGGGGGAACACTGAAGCTTTCTTT.